The 23 T cell receptor beta chains below come from one sample, sequenced in a study of siplizumab effects on memory and regulatory T cells. The protocol was immunoSEQ multiplex PCR, while the TCRdb copy is restricted to in-frame clones and leaves out a portion. The sample lists 60,000 or so clones, over 85% occurring once. Sequencing was done on a sample of CD8+ T cells sorted from blood. These receptors came from a human donor in good health.

The chain couples TRBV27 to TRBJ2-2; tentative D call: TRBD2 (6 bases). The CDR3 is 15 amino acids. CDR1 MNHEY and CDR2 SMNVEV come from the germline V gene (reference sequence). Trimming cost V 2 bases and J 7 bases, with 14 bases left between them. The CDR3 loop is CASSLVWRGDGELFF. The CDR3 coding sequence is TGTGCCAGCAGTTTAGTTTGGAGGGGTGACGGGGAGCTGTTTTTT.

The chain employs TRBV30 and TRBJ2-2; D unclear. The length of the CDR3 is 13 residues. Germline assignment: CDR1 GTSNPN and CDR2 SVGIG (reference sequence). Between the trimmed V and J ends, which lost 8 bases and 2 bases, there was a span of 12 bases. CDR3 sequence (DNA): TGTGCCCGCGCCGACTTCAACACCGGGGAGCTGTTTTTT. It encodes CARADFNTGELFF. Full variable domain (remainder filled in from reference TRBV30 and TRBJ2-2): SQTIHQWPATLVQPVGSPLSLECTVEGTSNPNLYWYRQAAGRGLQLLFYSVGIGQISSEVPQNLSASRPQDRQFILSSKKLLLSDSGFYLCARADFNTGELFFGEGSRLTVL.

V is TRBV5-1 and J is TRBJ2-7; D is possibly TRBD1 (8 bases). The CDR3 runs 19 residues. V was pared by 0 bases and J by 3 bases, with 25 bases between. The germline V gene has CDR1 SGHRS and CDR2 YFSETQ. The CDR3 is CASSLELARGRAGVYEQYF. The CDR3 DNA follows: TGCGCCAGCAGCTTGGAATTGGCCAGGGGGCGGGCGGGAGTCTACGAGCAGTACTTC.

The gene calls are TRBV7-9 and TRBJ2-3, with D possibly matching TRBD2 (6 bases). The length of the CDR3 is 16 residues. Germline CDR1 reads SEHNR; CDR2 reads FQNEAQ (reference sequence). V gave up 5 bases and J gave up 1 base, with 16 bases separating them. The CDR3 DNA follows: TGTGCCAGCAGCCCCCCGGGAGAAATGGGCACAGATACGCAGTATTTT. Translated, it gives CASSPPGEMGTDTQYF.

The rearrangement uses TRBV27 and TRBJ2-1, with D perhaps TRBD1 or TRBD2 (8 bases each). Germline V gene sequence: CDR1 MNHEY, CDR2 SMNVEV (reference sequence). The CDR3 extends over 14 amino acids. Trimming stripped 8 bases from V and 7 bases from J, with 18 bases between. The CDR3 bases are TGTGCCAGCCTCGGACAGGGCGGGGGGAATGAGCAGTTCTTC. Protein sequence: CASLGQGGGNEQFF.

To note about this clone: The junction shows a germline mismatch at one end, possibly a read error. The J gene is TRBJ2-1, the V gene TRBV7-7, with D possibly TRBD2 on 5 matching bases. This CDR3 comprises 14 residues. Germline assignment: CDR1 SSHAT and CDR2 FNYEAQ (reference sequence). The CDR3 nucleotides read TGTGCTAGCAGCTTTGGAGGCACCTACAATGAGCAGTTCTTC. The encoded protein is CASSFGGTYNEQFF.

The V gene is TRBV9, the J gene TRBJ2-7; TRBD1 matches at 10 bases. Germline V gives CDR1 SGDLS, CDR2 YYNGEE. The J segment lost 3 bases and the V segment lost 0 bases, leaving 3 bases of the junction unmatched. The CDR3 totals 15 residues. The CDR3 nucleotides are TGTGCCAGCAGCGTAGGGACAGGGGGTGGCTACGAGCAGTACTTC. Translated: CASSVGTGGGYEQYF.

V is TRBV27 and J is TRBJ1-1, with D hard to call. There are 11 residues in the CDR3. Germline values: CDR1 MNHEY, CDR2 SMNVEV (reference sequence). Trimming shortened V by 8 bases and J by 0 bases, and 4 bases separated the two germline ends. CDR3 nucleotide sequence: TGTGCCAGCTACATGAACACTGAAGCTTTCTTT. Protein sequence: CASYMNTEAFF.

This chain joins TRBV4-2 and TRBJ2-7; unclear D gene. Germline-derived CDR1 and CDR2 are LGHNA and YNFKEQ. CDR3 length equals 15 residues. Trimming left V 8 bases short and J 3 bases short, with 20 bases between. CDR3 protein: CASAANSLTSYEQYF. For the CDR3, the DNA is TGTGCCAGCGCGGCGAACTCGCTAACCAGCTACGAGCAGTACTTC.

The chain is built from TRBV5-1 and TRBJ1-2, with D unresolved. The CDR3 is 14 residues long. Looked up from germline, CDR1 is SGHRS and CDR2 is YFSETQ. Trimming took off 0 bases at V and 8 bases at J, with 14 bases between the two ends. DNA of the CDR3: TGCGCCAGCAGCTTGGACCCCGGGGTGGAGGGCTACACCTTC. This encodes CASSLDPGVEGYTF.

This chain connects TRBV25-1 to TRBJ2-1, with D perhaps TRBD1 or TRBD2 (6 bases each). V lost 6 bases and J 8 bases, leaving 23 bases between the germline ends. The CDR3 sequence is 16 residues long. The germline V gene has CDR1 MGHDK and CDR2 SYGVNS. CDR3: CASRGGSGGFLDEQFF. The CDR3 DNA follows: TGTGCCAGCAGAGGGGGGAGTGGGGGATTCTTGGATGAGCAGTTCTTC.

The gene calls are TRBV21-1 and TRBJ1-2. TRBV21-1 is tagged as a pseudogene. This CDR3 comprises 15 residues. This CDR3 reads CASSPPQGLDYGYTF. CDR3 DNA: TGTGCCAGCAGTCCCCCGCAGGGACTTGACTATGGCTACACCTTC.

The chain has TRBV7-9 and TRBJ1-1; no clear D. CDR1 and CDR2 (germline): SEHNR, FQNEAQ (reference sequence). V lost 6 bases and J lost 4, with 9 bases in between. The length of the CDR3 is 12 residues. Here the CDR3 DNA reads TGTGCCAGCAGGCCCCTTGGCACTGAAGCTTTCTTT. This translates into CASRPLGTEAFF.

The V call is TRBV5-6, the J call TRBJ2-7; unclear D gene. V gave up 4 bases and J gave up 3 bases, with 14 bases separating them. Germline V gene data show CDR1 as SGHDT and CDR2 as YYEEEE. The CDR3 runs to 14 residues. CDR3 sequence reads: CASSRSRGVYEQYF. CDR3 nucleotide sequence: TGTGCCAGCAGCCGGAGTAGAGGAGTCTACGAGCAGTACTTC.

The chain uses TRBV5-4 and TRBJ1-1, with D possibly being TRBD1 (6 bases). Germline loops: CDR1 SGHNT, CDR2 YYREEE (reference sequence). The CDR3 runs to 16 residues. V gave up 3 bases and J gave up 1 base, with 16 bases separating them. DNA of the CDR3: TGTGCCAGCAGCTGGGGAGGCAGGGGCCAGAACACTGAAGCTTTCTTT. This codes for CASSWGGRGQNTEAFF.

The CDR3: CASSFGQNPNEQYF. CDR3 DNA: TGTGCCAGCAGTTTTGGGCAGAATCCTAACGAGCAGTACTTC. The chain couples TRBV28 to TRBJ2-7; D not resolved. Per the germline V gene, CDR1 is MDHEN and CDR2 is SYDVKM. This CDR3 contains 14 residues. V shed 3 bases and J shed 5 bases, with 14 bases lying between them.

This clone came up once. J is TRBJ1-1 and V is TRBV5-4, with TRBD1 matching over 7 bases. Germline CDR1 is SGHNT and CDR2 is YYREEE (reference sequence). CDR3 length equals 16 residues. With 2 bases clipped from V and 0 bases from J, the junction kept 7 bases outside the gene matches. The CDR3 sequence is CASSFDLGQMNTEAFF. The CDR3, as DNA: TGTGCCAGCAGCTTTGACCTGGGACAGATGAACACTGAAGCTTTCTTT.

This clone ranks as medium-sized. The V call is TRBV7-9, the J call TRBJ1-4; 7 bases are shared with TRBD1. The CDR3 covers 14 residues. The ends lost 5 bases at V and 8 bases at J; junction bases unmatched: 8. Germline V gene lookup returns CDR1 SEHNR and CDR2 FQNEAQ (reference sequence). The CDR3: CASSEFPGQEKLFF. CDR3 nucleotides: TGTGCCAGCAGCGAGTTTCCGGGACAGGAAAAACTGTTTTTT.

The chain uses TRBV4-2 and TRBJ2-3, with no clear D. The V gene lost 0 bases and the J gene lost 3 bases, with 13 bases spanning the gap. Germline V gene lookup returns CDR1 LGHNA and CDR2 YNFKEQ. This CDR3 region has 16 residues. The CDR3 sequence is CASSQEGWRRTDTQYF. Written as DNA, the CDR3 is TGTGCCAGCAGCCAAGAAGGCTGGCGGCGGACAGATACGCAGTATTTT.

The rearrangement links TRBV5-6 to TRBJ2-7; 8 nucleotides line up with TRBD1. J lost 0 bases, V lost 4 bases, and 12 bases had no gene match. There are 17 residues in the CDR3. Per germline, CDR1 SGHDT and CDR2 YYEEEE. CDR3 DNA sequence: TGTGCCAGCAGCGCCCGACGGACAGGGACAGCCTCCTACGAGCAGTACTTC. This sequence encodes CASSARRTGTASYEQYF.

This chain connects TRBV27 to TRBJ2-7, with D unclear. The V and J ends lost 3 bases and 2 bases respectively, with 8 bases between them. CDR1 and CDR2 (germline): MNHEY, SMNVEV (reference sequence). This CDR3 contains 13 residues. CDR3 protein: CASSFERTYEQYF. The DNA of the CDR3 is TGTGCCAGCAGTTTTGAAAGGACCTACGAGCAGTACTTC.

This clone was observed a handful of times. The genes are TRBV19 and TRBJ1-1; D is perhaps TRBD1 (6 bases). V lost 7 bases, J lost 3 bases, and 18 bases lay in between. Germline assignment: CDR1 LNHDA and CDR2 SQIVND (reference sequence). The CDR3 runs 15 residues. CDR3 in DNA: TGTGCCAGTACCCCGGGGGGGCGAGGTTACACTGAAGCTTTCTTT. Amino acids: CASTPGGRGYTEAFF.

The chain has TRBV20-1 and TRBJ1-2; D unresolved. The CDR3 length is 10 residues. Germline values: CDR1 DFQATT, CDR2 SNEGSKA (reference sequence). Trimming removed 5 bases at V and 8 bases at J, with 9 bases between. CDR3 sequence (DNA): TGCAGTGCTTCCTCACTGGGCTACACCTTC. Its translation is CSASSLGYTF.